These T cell receptor beta chains were read from a single sample in a study of breast tumors, draining lymph nodes, adjacent tissues. A single record per CDR3 protein comes from TCRdb applying MiXCR to the multiplex PCR reads. The sample has approximately 210,000 distinct CDR3 sequences; around 32% are singletons. The sequenced material came from axillary lymph node tissue. The receptors were sampled from a female donor with breast cancer. Some clones in this sample may be carry-over from other donors' samples. The CDR3 runs from the conserved cysteine through the conserved F or W. D genes are given only for firm matches. Some rows mark clone size as missing; the rest say once, few, many or name a class of expanded clone.

clone size: NA
V gene: TRBV6-6
D gene: TRBD1
J gene: TRBJ1-3
CDR3 protein: CASSPGQGSGNTIYF

clone size: many
V gene: TRBV30
D gene: NA
J gene: TRBJ1-3
CDR3 protein: CAWTLSGRAGNTIYF

clone size: NA
V gene: TRBV19
D gene: NA
J gene: TRBJ2-1
CDR3 protein: CASTLGRDRYNEQFF

clone size: NA
V gene: TRBV7-6
D gene: TRBD2
J gene: TRBJ2-3
CDR3 protein: CASSLPGLAGVTQYF

clone size: many
V gene: TRBV6-6
D gene: NA
J gene: TRBJ1-3
CDR3 protein: CASTREGNTIYF

clone size: many
V gene: TRBV19
D gene: TRBD1
J gene: TRBJ1-4
CDR3 protein: CASSSTGDTNEKLFF

clone size: many
V gene: TRBV7-8
D gene: NA
J gene: TRBJ2-2
CDR3 protein: CASSLVGGVTGELFF

clone size: many
V gene: TRBV11-3
D gene: NA
J gene: TRBJ2-1
CDR3 protein: CASSSRHLGDEQFF

clone size: NA
V gene: TRBV20-1
D gene: NA
J gene: TRBJ1-2
CDR3 protein: CSASTGRYGSTF

clone size: many
V gene: TRBV11-3
D gene: NA
J gene: TRBJ2-1
CDR3 protein: CASSLVTGRNEQFF

clone size: many
V gene: TRBV5-4
D gene: TRBD1
J gene: TRBJ2-7
CDR3 protein: CASSRPGTADYEQYF

clone size: many
V gene: TRBV30
D gene: NA
J gene: TRBJ1-2
CDR3 protein: CAWSGVGGYTF

clone size: many
V gene: TRBV5-1
D gene: NA
J gene: TRBJ1-2
CDR3 protein: CASSLDGPYGYTF

clone size: NA
V gene: TRBV6-5
D gene: TRBD2
J gene: TRBJ2-2
CDR3 protein: CASSYLGLAGGRGTGELFF

clone size: many
V gene: TRBV28
D gene: TRBD1
J gene: TRBJ2-3
CDR3 protein: CASSLGGTGKADTQYF

clone size: many
V gene: TRBV20-1
D gene: NA
J gene: TRBJ2-2
CDR3 protein: CSARDNFTGELFF

clone size: many
V gene: TRBV7-2
D gene: NA
J gene: TRBJ2-5
CDR3 protein: CASSSTLGVQETQYF

clone size: many
V gene: TRBV7-2
D gene: NA
J gene: TRBJ1-4
CDR3 protein: CASSPDINEKLFF

clone size: NA
V gene: TRBV27
D gene: TRBD2
J gene: TRBJ2-1
CDR3 protein: CASGGVGEQFF

clone size: NA
V gene: TRBV6-2/TRBV6-3
D gene: TRBD2
J gene: TRBJ2-1
CDR3 protein: CASSSTSGSVNEQFF

clone size: many
V gene: TRBV6-5
D gene: NA
J gene: TRBJ2-1
CDR3 protein: CASIGAGINNEQFF

clone size: many
V gene: TRBV3-1
D gene: NA
J gene: TRBJ1-2
CDR3 protein: CASSHGGSSGYTF

clone size: NA
V gene: TRBV28
D gene: NA
J gene: TRBJ2-2
CDR3 protein: CASSRWSMDPGELFF

clone size: many
V gene: TRBV15
D gene: TRBD2
J gene: TRBJ2-3
CDR3 protein: CATSRWGSGVTDTQYF

clone size: many
V gene: TRBV19
D gene: NA
J gene: TRBJ2-3
CDR3 protein: CASSSRNTQYF

clone size: NA
V gene: TRBV5-1
D gene: TRBD2
J gene: TRBJ2-5
CDR3 protein: CASSKTSGGMGETQYF

clone size: many
V gene: TRBV3-1
D gene: NA
J gene: TRBJ1-3
CDR3 protein: CASSSRSSGPGNTIYF

clone size: many
V gene: TRBV20-1
D gene: TRBD2
J gene: TRBJ2-7
CDR3 protein: CSAREPSGGYEQYF

clone size: many
V gene: TRBV20-1
D gene: NA
J gene: TRBJ2-7
CDR3 protein: CSANGKYYEQYF

clone size: few
V gene: TRBV28
D gene: NA
J gene: TRBJ1-2
CDR3 protein: CASSLWGNGYTF

clone size: many
V gene: TRBV2
D gene: TRBD1
J gene: TRBJ1-6
CDR3 protein: CASSDNGQGAVSPLHF

clone size: many
V gene: TRBV20-1
D gene: NA
J gene: TRBJ2-3
CDR3 protein: CSAREAGNIDTQYF

clone size: NA
V gene: TRBV5-1
D gene: TRBD2
J gene: TRBJ2-7
CDR3 protein: CASSSTSASYEQYF

clone size: many
V gene: TRBV12-3/TRBV12-4
D gene: NA
J gene: TRBJ1-2
CDR3 protein: CARGDRQNYGYTF

clone size: many
V gene: TRBV4-1
D gene: TRBD2
J gene: TRBJ2-2
CDR3 protein: CASSHRVGLAGGGELFF

clone size: NA
V gene: TRBV15
D gene: NA
J gene: TRBJ2-1
CDR3 protein: CATSREDVDEQFF

clone size: many
V gene: TRBV5-1
D gene: NA
J gene: TRBJ1-4
CDR3 protein: CASSLGHNENLFF